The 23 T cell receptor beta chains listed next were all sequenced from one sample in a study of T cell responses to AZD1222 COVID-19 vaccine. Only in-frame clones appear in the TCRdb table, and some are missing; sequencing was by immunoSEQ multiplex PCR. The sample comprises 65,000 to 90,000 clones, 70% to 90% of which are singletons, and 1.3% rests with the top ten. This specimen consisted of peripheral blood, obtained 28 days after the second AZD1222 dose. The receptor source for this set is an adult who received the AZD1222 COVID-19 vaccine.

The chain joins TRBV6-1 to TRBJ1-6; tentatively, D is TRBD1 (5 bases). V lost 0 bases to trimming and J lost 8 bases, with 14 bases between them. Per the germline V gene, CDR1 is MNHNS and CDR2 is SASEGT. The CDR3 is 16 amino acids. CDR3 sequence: CASSEATIGGDSPLHF. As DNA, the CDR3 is TGTGCCAGCAGTGAAGCGACGATCGGGGGGGATTCACCCCTCCACTTT.

The CDR3 DNA follows: TGTGCCAGCAGTGGCGGCAGGGCGCATGGCTACACCTTC. Translating gives CASSGGRAHGYTF. The chain joins TRBV2 to TRBJ1-2; D possibly corresponds to TRBD1 (5 bases). V lost 4 bases to trimming and J lost 6 bases, with 12 bases between them. This CDR3 is built from 13 residues. From germline, CDR1 is SNHLY and CDR2 FYNNEI. The full variable domain, in which reference TRBV2 and TRBJ1-2 provide the parts outside the CDR3, is EPEVTQTPSHQVTQMGQEVILRCVPISNHLYFYWYRQILGQKVEFLVSFYNNEISEKSEIFDDQFSVERPDGSNFTLKIRSTKLEDSAMYFCASSGGRAHGYTFGSGTRLTVV.

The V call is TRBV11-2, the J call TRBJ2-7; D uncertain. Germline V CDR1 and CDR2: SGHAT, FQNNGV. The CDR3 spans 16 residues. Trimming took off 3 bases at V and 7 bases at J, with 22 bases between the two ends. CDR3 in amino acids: CASSFGRWSSPREQYF. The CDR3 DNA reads TGTGCCAGCAGCTTTGGACGGTGGAGCTCTCCGCGGGAGCAGTACTTC.

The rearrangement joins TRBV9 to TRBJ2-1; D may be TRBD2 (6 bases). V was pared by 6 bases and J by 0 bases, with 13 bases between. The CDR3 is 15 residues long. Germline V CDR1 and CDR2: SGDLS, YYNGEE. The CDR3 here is CASNSGGISYNEQFF. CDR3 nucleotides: TGTGCCAGCAACTCCGGCGGGATCTCCTACAATGAGCAGTTCTTC.

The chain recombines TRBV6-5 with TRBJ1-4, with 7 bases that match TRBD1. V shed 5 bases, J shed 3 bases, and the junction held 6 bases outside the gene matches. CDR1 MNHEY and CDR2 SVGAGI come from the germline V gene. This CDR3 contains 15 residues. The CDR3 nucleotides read TGTGCCAGCAGTACCAAGGGGGCGGCTAATGAAAAACTGTTTTTT. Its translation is CASSTKGAANEKLFF.

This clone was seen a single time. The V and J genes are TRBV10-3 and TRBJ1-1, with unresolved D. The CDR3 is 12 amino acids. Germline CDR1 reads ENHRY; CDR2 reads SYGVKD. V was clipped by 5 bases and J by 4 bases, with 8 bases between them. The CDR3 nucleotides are TGTGCCATCAGTAGGGTTCCCACTGAAGCTTTCTTT. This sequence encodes CAISRVPTEAFF.

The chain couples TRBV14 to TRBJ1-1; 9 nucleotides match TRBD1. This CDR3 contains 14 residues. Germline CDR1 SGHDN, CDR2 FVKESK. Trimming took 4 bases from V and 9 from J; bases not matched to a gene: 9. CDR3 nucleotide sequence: TGTGCCAGCAGCCGCCAGGGGGGACAGGGAAAAGCTTTCTTT. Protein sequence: CASSRQGGQGKAFF.

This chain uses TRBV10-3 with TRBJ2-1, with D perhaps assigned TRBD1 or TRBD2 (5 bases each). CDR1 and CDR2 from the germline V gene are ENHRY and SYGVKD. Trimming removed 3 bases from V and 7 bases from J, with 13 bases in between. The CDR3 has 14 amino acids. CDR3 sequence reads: CAISDRGARNEQFF. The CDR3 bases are TGTGCCATCAGTGATAGGGGAGCTCGGAATGAGCAGTTCTTC.

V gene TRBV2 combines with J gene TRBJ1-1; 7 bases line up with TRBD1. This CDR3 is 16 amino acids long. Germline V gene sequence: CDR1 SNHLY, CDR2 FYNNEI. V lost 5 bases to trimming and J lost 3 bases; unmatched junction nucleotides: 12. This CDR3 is CASSWSRQGWHTEAFF. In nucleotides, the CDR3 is TGTGCCAGCAGTTGGTCCCGACAGGGTTGGCACACTGAAGCTTTCTTT.

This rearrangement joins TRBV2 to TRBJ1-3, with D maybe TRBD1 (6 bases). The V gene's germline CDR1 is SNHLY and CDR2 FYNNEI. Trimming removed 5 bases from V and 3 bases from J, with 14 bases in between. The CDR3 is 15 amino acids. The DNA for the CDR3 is TGTGCCAGCAGTACCACAGGGCTCGGTGGAAACACCATATATTTT. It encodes CASSTTGLGGNTIYF.

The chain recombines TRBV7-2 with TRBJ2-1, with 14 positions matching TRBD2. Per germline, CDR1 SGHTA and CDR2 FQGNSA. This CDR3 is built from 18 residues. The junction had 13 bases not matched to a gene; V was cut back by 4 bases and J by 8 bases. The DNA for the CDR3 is TGTGCCAGCAGCTCCAAGACTAGCGGGAGGGCCGGTATATATGAGCAGTTCTTC. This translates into CASSSKTSGRAGIYEQFF.

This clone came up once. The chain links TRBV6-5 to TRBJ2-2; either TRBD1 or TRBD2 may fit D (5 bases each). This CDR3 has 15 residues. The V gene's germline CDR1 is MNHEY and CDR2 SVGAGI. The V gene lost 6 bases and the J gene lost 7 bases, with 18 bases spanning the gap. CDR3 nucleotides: TGTGCCAGCAGACCCCCGGGACCACTAGTCGGGGAGCTGTTTTTT. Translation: CASRPPGPLVGELFF.

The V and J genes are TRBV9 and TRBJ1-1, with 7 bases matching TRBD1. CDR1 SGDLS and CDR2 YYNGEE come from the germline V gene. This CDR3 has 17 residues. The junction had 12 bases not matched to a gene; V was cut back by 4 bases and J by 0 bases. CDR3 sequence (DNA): TGTGCCAGCAGCCTCAATCCAACAGGGGTAATGAACACTGAAGCTTTCTTT. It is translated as CASSLNPTGVMNTEAFF.

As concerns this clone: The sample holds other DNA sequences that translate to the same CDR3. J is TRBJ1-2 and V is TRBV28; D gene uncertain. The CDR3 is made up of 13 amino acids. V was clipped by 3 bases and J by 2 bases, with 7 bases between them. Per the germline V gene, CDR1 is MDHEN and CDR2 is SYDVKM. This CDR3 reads CASSFGQNYGYTF. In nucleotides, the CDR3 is TGTGCCAGCAGTTTCGGGCAGAACTATGGCTACACCTTC.

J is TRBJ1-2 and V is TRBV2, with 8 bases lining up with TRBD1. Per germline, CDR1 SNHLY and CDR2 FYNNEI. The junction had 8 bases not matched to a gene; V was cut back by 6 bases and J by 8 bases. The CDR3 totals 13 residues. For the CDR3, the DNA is TGTGCCAGCAGCGTCGGACAGGGAAGGGGCTACACCTTC. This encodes CASSVGQGRGYTF.

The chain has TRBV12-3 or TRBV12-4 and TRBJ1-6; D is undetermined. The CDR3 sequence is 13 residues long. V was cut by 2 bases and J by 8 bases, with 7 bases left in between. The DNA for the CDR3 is TGTGCCAGCAGTTTACGGTTCGATTCACCCCTCCACTTT. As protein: CASSLRFDSPLHF.

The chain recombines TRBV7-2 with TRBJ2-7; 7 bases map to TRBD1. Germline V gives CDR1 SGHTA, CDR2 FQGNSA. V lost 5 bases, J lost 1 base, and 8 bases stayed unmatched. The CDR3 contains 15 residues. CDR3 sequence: CASSQDRDRSYEQYF. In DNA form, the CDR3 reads TGTGCCAGCAGCCAAGACCGGGACAGATCCTACGAGCAGTACTTC.

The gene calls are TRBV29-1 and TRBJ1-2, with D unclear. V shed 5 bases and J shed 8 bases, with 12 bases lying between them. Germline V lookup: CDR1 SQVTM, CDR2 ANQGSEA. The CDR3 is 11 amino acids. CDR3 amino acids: CSVRRVGGYTF. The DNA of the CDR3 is TGCAGCGTTAGGCGGGTCGGGGGCTACACCTTC.

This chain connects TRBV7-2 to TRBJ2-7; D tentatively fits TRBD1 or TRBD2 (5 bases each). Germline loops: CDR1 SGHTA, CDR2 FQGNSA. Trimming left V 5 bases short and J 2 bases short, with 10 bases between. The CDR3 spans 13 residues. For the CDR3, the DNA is TGTGCCAGCAGCACTAGGGGCGCCTACGAGCAGTACTTC. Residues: CASSTRGAYEQYF.

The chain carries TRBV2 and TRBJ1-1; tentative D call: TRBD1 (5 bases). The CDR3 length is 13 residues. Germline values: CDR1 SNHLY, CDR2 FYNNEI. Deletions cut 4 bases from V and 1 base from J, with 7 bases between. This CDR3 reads CASSGQTNTEAFF. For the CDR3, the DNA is TGTGCCAGCAGTGGACAGACGAACACTGAAGCTTTCTTT.

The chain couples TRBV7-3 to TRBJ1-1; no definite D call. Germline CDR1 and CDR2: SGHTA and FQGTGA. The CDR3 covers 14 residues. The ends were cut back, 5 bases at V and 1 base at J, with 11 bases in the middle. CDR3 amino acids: CASSLGLGNTEAFF. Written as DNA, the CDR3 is TGTGCCAGCAGCCTCGGACTGGGGAACACTGAAGCTTTCTTT.

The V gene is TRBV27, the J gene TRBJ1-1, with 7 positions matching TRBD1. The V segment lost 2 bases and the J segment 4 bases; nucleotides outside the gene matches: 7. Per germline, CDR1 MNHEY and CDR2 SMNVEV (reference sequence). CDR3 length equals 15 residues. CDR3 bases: TGTGCCAGCAGTTTAGAGACAGGGAGAGGCACTGAAGCTTTCTTT. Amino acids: CASSLETGRGTEAFF.

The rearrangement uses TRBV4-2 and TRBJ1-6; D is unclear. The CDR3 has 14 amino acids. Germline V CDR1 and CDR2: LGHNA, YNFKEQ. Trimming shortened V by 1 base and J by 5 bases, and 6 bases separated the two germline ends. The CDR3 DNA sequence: TGTGCCAGCAGCCAAGGACTAAATAATTCACCCCTCCACTTT. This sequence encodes CASSQGLNNSPLHF.